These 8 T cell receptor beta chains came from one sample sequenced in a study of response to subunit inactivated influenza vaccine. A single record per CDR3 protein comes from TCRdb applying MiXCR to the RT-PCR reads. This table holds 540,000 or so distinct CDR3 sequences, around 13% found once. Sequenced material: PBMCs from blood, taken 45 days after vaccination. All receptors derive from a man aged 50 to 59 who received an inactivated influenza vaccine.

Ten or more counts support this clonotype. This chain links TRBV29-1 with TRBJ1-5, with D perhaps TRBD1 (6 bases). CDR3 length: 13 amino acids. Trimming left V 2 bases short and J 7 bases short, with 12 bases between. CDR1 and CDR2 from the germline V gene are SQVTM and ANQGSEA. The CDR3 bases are TGCAGCGTTGAAACCAATCAGGGGCAGCCCCAGCATTTT. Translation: CSVETNQGQPQHF.

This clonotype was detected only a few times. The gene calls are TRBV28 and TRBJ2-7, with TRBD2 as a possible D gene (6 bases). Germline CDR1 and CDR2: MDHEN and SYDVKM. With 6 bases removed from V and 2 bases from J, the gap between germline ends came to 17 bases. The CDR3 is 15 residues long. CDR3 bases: TGTGCCAGCAGCCCCCCACTAGCCCTCACCTACGAGCAGTACTTC. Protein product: CASSPPLALTYEQYF.

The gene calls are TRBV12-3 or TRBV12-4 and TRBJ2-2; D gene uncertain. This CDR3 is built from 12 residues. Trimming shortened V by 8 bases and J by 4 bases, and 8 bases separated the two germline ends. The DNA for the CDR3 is TGTGCCAGCTGTCGACCCACCGGGGAGCTGTTTTTT. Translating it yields CASCRPTGELFF.

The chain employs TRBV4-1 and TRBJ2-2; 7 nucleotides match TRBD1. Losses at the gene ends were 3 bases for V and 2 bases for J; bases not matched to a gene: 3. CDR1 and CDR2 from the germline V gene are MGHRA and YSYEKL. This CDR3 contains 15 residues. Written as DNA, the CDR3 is TGCGCCAGCAGCCAGAGGGGGCTCAACACCGGGGAGCTGTTTTTT. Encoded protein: CASSQRGLNTGELFF.

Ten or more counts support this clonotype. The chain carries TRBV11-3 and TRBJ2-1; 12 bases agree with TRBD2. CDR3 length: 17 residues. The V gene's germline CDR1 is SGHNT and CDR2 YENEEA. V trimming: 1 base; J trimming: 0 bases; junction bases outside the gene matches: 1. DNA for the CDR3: TGTGCCAGCAGCTTAGGACTAGCGGGAGCCTCCTACAATGAGCAGTTCTTC. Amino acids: CASSLGLAGASYNEQFF.

CDR3 bases: TGTGCCAGCAGTTTGAGTCTAGCTCAAGAGACCCAGTACTTC. Its protein is CASSLSLAQETQYF. The rearrangement joins TRBV12-3 or TRBV12-4 to TRBJ2-5; D might be TRBD2 (5 bases). Trimming cost V 3 bases and J 2 bases, with 10 bases left between them. The CDR3 is made up of 14 amino acids.

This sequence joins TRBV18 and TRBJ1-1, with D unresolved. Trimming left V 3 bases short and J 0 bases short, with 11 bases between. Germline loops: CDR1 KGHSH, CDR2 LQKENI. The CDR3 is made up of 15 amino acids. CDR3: CASSPGVEMNTEAFF. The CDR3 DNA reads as TGTGCCAGCTCACCCGGGGTGGAGATGAACACTGAAGCTTTCTTT.

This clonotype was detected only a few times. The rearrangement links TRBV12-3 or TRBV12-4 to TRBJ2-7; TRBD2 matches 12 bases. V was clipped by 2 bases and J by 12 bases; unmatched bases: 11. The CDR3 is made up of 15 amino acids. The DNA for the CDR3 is TGTGCCAGCAGTTTATATCCGGCTAGCGGGAGGGGTCTGTACTTC. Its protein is CASSLYPASGRGLYF.